This T cell receptor beta chain was recovered during a study of Ad26.COV2.S vaccination and SARS-CoV-2 variants. Study context: By the intramuscular route, Ad26.COV2.S was given once, or twice 56 days apart.

Study observations and caveats: In TCR breadth and depth analyses, total T cell responses may have been underestimated.

Germline V gene data show CDR1 as MNHEY and CDR2 as SMNVEV (reference sequence). Trimming took 1 base from V and 4 from J, leaving 10 bases between them. CDR3 size: 14 residues. Treatment specified: some 19 received Ad26.COV2.S at low or high dose, single or two shots; about five received placebo; per-sample allocation not given. Day 63 after the first injection of vaccine or placebo was the sampling time. The data were produced by immunoSEQ multiplex PCR, yet TCRdb's version contains in-frame clones alone and is incomplete. The sample holds around 320,000 clones; roughly 86% are singletons and the top ten take 1.9%. With regard to this clone: Its antigen is currently unknown.

This clonotype was obtained from a person aged 18 to 65 who received the Ad26.COV2.S COVID-19 vaccine or a placebo. The sample consisted of peripheral blood, taken in a trial of Ad26.COV2.S vaccine versus placebo. The J gene is TRBJ1-2, the V gene TRBV27, with D possibly TRBD1 on 6 matching bases. The CDR3 nucleotides read TGTGCCAGCAGTTTATACGGGGGCCCCTATGGCTACACCTTC. It is translated as CASSLYGGPYGYTF.